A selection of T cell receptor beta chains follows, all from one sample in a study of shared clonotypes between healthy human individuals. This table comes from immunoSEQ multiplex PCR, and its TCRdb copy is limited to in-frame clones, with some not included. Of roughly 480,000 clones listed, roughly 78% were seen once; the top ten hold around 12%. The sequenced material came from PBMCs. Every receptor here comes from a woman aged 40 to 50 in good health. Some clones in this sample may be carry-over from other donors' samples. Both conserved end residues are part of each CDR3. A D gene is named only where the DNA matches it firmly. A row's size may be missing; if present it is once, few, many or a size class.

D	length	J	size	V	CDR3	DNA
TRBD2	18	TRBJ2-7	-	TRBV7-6	CASSPRRASGPSSYEQYF	TGTGCCAGCAGCCCTCGCCGGGCTAGCGGGCCAAGCTCCTACGAGCAGTACTTC
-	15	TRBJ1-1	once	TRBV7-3	CASSSQAGGWTEAFF	TGTGCCAGCAGCTCCCAGGCGGGGGGCTGGACTGAAGCTTTCTTT
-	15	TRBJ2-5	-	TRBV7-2	CASSLDLAAGETQYF	TGTGCCAGCAGCTTAGACCTAGCTGCTGGAGAGACCCAGTACTTC
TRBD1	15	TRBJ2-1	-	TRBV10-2	CASRALRGISDEQFF	TGCGCCAGCAGAGCCCTCAGGGGGATCTCCGATGAGCAGTTCTTC
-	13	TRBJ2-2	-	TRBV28	CASSLLDTGELFF	TGTGCCAGCAGTTTACTAGACACCGGGGAGCTGTTTTTT
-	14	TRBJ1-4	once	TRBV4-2	CASSQDWDNEKLFF	TGTGCCAGCAGCCAAGATTGGGACAATGAAAAACTGTTTTTT
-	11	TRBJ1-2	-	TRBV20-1	CSGGSWRGYTF	TGCAGTGGGGGGTCCTGGAGGGGCTACACCTTC
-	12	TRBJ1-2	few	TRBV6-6	CASREDSVGYTF	TGTGCCAGCAGGGAGGACAGTGTCGGCTACACCTTC
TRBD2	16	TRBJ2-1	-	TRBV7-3	CASSPGLAGGWGEQFF	TGTGCCAGCAGCCCGGGGCTAGCGGGAGGGTGGGGTGAGCAGTTCTTC
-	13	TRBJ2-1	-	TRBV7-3	CASSLTRAHEQFF	TGTGCCAGCAGCTTGACCCGAGCCCATGAGCAGTTCTTC
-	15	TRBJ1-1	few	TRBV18	CASSPWQGHDTEAFF	TGTGCCAGCTCACCCTGGCAGGGCCACGACACTGAAGCTTTCTTT
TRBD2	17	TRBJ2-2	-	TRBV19	CASSISWASGNTGELFF	TGTGCCAGTAGTATATCGTGGGCTAGCGGGAACACCGGGGAGCTGTTTTTT
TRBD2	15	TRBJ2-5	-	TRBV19	CASSIGTSGQETQYF	TGTGCCAGTAGTATTGGGACTAGCGGCCAAGAGACCCAGTACTTC
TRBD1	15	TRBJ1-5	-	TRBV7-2	CASSWDRAPLQPQHF	TGTGCCAGCAGCTGGGACAGGGCGCCCCTTCAGCCCCAGCATTTT
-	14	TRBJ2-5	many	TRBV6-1	CASSELRTTETQYF	TGTGCCAGCAGTGAGCTCAGGACAACAGAGACCCAGTACTTC
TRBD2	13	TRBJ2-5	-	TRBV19	CASSIDAGGTQYF	TGTGCCAGTAGTATAGATGCGGGAGGGACCCAGTACTTC
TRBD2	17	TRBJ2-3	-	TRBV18	CASSPRTSGLRTDTQYF	TGTGCCAGCTCACCCCGGACTAGCGGGCTCCGCACAGATACGCAGTATTTT
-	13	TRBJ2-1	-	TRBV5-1	CASSFGGYNEQFF	TGCGCCAGCAGCTTCGGGGGATACAATGAGCAGTTCTTC
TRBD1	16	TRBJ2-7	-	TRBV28	CASSPPLRTGAYEQYF	TGTGCCAGCAGCCCCCCGTTACGGACAGGGGCTTACGAGCAGTACTTC
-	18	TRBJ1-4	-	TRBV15	CATSRDRGLGRANEKLFF	TGTGCCACCAGCAGAGATCGGGGGCTCGGAAGGGCTAATGAAAAACTGTTTTTT
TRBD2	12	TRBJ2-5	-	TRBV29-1	CSGGEAGGTQYF	TGCAGCGGAGGGGAGGCGGGGGGGACCCAGTACTTC
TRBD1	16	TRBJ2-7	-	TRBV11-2	CASSFGVWTGGDEQYF	TGTGCCAGCAGCTTTGGGGTGTGGACAGGGGGAGACGAGCAGTACTTC
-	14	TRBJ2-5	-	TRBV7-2	CASSEDRYQETQYF	TGTGCCAGCAGCGAAGACAGATACCAAGAGACCCAGTACTTC
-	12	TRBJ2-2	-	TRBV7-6	CASSPYTGELFF	TGTGCCAGCAGCCCGTACACCGGGGAGCTGTTTTTT
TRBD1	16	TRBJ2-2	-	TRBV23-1	CASSQAPGQGTGELFF	TGCGCCAGCAGTCAAGCGCCGGGACAGGGTACCGGGGAGCTGTTTTTT
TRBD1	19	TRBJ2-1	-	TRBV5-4	CASSPEGQGALSSYNEQFF	TGTGCCAGCAGCCCAGAGGGACAGGGGGCGTTGAGCTCCTACAATGAGCAGTTCTTC
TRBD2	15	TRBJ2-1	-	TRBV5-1	CASSKGLAGYNEQFF	TGCGCCAGCAGCAAGGGACTAGCGGGATACAATGAGCAGTTCTTC
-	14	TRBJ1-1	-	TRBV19	CASSEGGPNTEAFF	TGTGCCAGTAGTGAAGGCGGGCCGAACACTGAAGCTTTCTTT
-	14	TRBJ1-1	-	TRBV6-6	CASSYQFYNTEAFF	TGTGCCAGCAGTTACCAGTTTTATAACACTGAAGCTTTCTTT
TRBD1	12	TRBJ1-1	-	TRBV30	CAGGTGGPEAFF	TGTGCCGGCGGGACAGGGGGCCCTGAAGCTTTCTTT
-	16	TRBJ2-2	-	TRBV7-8	CASSLAEGILTGELFF	TGTGCCAGCAGCTTAGCTGAGGGGATCTTAACCGGGGAGCTGTTTTTT
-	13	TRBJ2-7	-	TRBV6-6	CASSYGLGYEQYF	TGTGCCAGCAGTTATGGGTTAGGGTACGAGCAGTACTTC
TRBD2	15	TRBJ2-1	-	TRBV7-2	CASSSGTSGVNEQFF	TGTGCCAGCAGTTCCGGGACTAGCGGTGTTAATGAGCAGTTCTTC
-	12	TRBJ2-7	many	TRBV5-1	CASSLDGRGQYF	TGCGCCAGCAGCTTGGATGGCAGGGGACAGTACTTC
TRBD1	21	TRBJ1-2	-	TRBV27	CASSLTRTGARGQPANYGYTF	TGTGCCAGCAGTTTAACCAGGACAGGGGCGCGCGGGCAGCCAGCTAACTATGGCTACACCTTC
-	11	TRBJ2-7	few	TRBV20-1	CSATPYYEQYF	TGCAGTGCTACCCCCTACTACGAGCAGTACTTC
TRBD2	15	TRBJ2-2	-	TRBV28	CASRSSGRGTGELFF	TGTGCCAGCAGGAGTAGCGGGAGGGGGACCGGGGAGCTGTTTTTT
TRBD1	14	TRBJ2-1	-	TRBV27	CASSFLGQDNEQFF	TGTGCCAGCAGTTTCCTCGGACAGGACAATGAGCAGTTCTTC
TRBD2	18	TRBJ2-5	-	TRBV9	CASSAPEGAGVRLETQYF	TGTGCCAGCAGCGCTCCGGAGGGAGCGGGAGTCCGGTTGGAGACCCAGTACTTC
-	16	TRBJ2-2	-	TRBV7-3	CASSPKGGSPTGELFF	TGTGCCAGCAGCCCGAAAGGGGGTAGCCCTACCGGGGAGCTGTTTTTT
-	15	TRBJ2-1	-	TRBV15	CATSLLGRSYNEQFF	TGTGCCACCAGCCTTCTGGGCCGGTCCTACAATGAGCAGTTCTTC
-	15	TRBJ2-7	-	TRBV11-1	CASSHLALGPYEQYF	TGTGCCAGCAGTCATCTAGCCCTGGGCCCCTACGAGCAGTACTTC
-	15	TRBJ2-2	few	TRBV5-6	CASSLVRIDGGELFF	TGTGCCAGCAGCTTGGTACGGATTGATGGCGGGGAGCTGTTTTTT
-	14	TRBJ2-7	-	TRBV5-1	CASVNHQGGDEQYF	TGCGCCAGCGTGAACCACCAGGGGGGAGACGAGCAGTACTTC
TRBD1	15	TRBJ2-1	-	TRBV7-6	CASSEGQGTYNEQFF	TGTGCCAGCAGCGAGGGACAGGGAACCTACAATGAGCAGTTCTTC
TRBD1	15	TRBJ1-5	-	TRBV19	CASRRGQISNQPQHF	TGTGCCAGTAGAAGGGGACAGATTAGCAATCAGCCCCAGCATTTT
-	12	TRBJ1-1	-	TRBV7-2	CASKEDPGRAFF	TGTGCCAGCAAGGAAGACCCCGGCCGTGCTTTCTTT
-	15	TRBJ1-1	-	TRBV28	CASSPARGGMAEAFF	TGTGCCAGCAGTCCCGCCCGGGGTGGGATGGCTGAAGCTTTCTTT
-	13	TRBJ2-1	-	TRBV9	CASSPPALAEQFF	TGTGCCAGCAGCCCCCCGGCCCTAGCTGAGCAGTTCTTC
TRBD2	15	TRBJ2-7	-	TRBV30	CAWSRSASGAYEQYF	TGTGCCTGGAGTCGGTCGGCTAGCGGGGCCTACGAGCAGTACTTC
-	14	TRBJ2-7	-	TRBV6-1	CASRQTGYNYEQYF	TGTGCCAGCAGACAGACAGGTTACAACTACGAGCAGTACTTC
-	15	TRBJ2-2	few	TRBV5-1	CASSLTPGGPGELFF	TGCGCCAGCAGCTTGACTCCCGGGGGCCCCGGGGAGCTGTTTTTT
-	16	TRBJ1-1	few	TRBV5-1	CASSLVPAGLNTEAFF	TGCGCCAGCAGCTTGGTACCGGCAGGGTTGAACACTGAAGCTTTCTTT
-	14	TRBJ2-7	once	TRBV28	CASSLGGIGAEQYF	TGTGCCAGCAGTTTAGGGGGGATCGGTGCCGAGCAGTACTTC
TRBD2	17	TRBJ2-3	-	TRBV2	CASSEASGGGSTDTQYF	TGTGCCAGCAGTGAAGCATCCGGGGGGGGTAGCACAGATACGCAGTATTTT